This T cell receptor beta chain is drawn from a study of Ad26.COV2.S vaccination and SARS-CoV-2 variants. Study-wide context: Donor allocation was to the COV1001 Ad26.COV2.S trial arm.

Treatment defined: around 19 received Ad26.COV2.S at low or high dose, single or two shots; 5 received placebo; per-sample allocation not given. Vaccine and placebo recipients were sampled on day 63 after the first injection. The vaccine delivered Wuhan-strain SARS-CoV-2 spike through an Ad26 vector. On this clone: Its target is unknown.

Germline V gene lookup returns CDR1 LNHNV and CDR2 YYDKDF (reference sequence). This CDR3 region has 14 residues. V lost 0 bases and J 7 bases, leaving 12 bases between the germline ends. Profiling relied on immunoSEQ multiplex PCR, and the TCRdb table lists in-frame clones only, not all of them. The data show under 500,000 clones, with over 80% seen just once and about 1.6% held by the top ten. Overall study results and limits: Placebo recipients showed lower spike-specific TCR breadth than vaccinees. Vaccinees and placebo recipients showed similar non-spike TCR breadth.

The chain carries TRBV15 and TRBJ1-2, with a tentative D call TRBD1 (6 bases). This specimen was peripheral blood, taken in a trial of Ad26.COV2.S vaccine versus placebo. This receptor was taken from a person between 18 and 65 years old who received the Ad26.COV2.S COVID-19 vaccine or a placebo. The CDR3 sequence: CATSRDVGAGGYTF. The CDR3 DNA is TGTGCCACCAGCAGAGATGTGGGGGCGGGTGGCTACACCTTC.